A selection of T cell receptor beta chains follows, all from one sample in a study of blood T cell repertoires in COVID-19. The assay was immunoSEQ multiplex PCR, and TCRdb's table has in-frame clones only and misses some. The sample holds 290,000 or so clones, roughly 85% seen once. Sample: peripheral blood. The receptors were sampled from a man aged 45 to 65 with active or convalescent COVID-19. Both conserved end residues are part of each CDR3. The D gene is left open where the match is weak. Size values are once, few and many counts, or a class for expanded clones, and some rows have none.

abundance,d_gene,v_gene,j_gene,CDR3nt,CDR3aa
few,NA,TRBV4-1,TRBJ1-3,TGCGCCAGCAGTCCGAGGACAGATATTGCTGGAAACACCATATATTTT,CASSPRTDIAGNTIYF
NA,TRBD2,TRBV7-2,TRBJ2-3,TGTGCCAGCAGCAGAGGACTAGCGGGAGGTGGGGATACGCAGTATTTT,CASSRGLAGGGDTQYF
NA,NA,TRBV5-1,TRBJ2-5,TGCGCCAGCAGCGCTATCTCTCAAGAGACCCAGTACTTC,CASSAISQETQYF
NA,NA,TRBV23-1,TRBJ1-1,TGCGCCAGCAGTCAACCCGTCGCCCCGCAGGACACTGAAGCTTTCTTT,CASSQPVAPQDTEAFF
NA,NA,TRBV5-4,TRBJ1-1,TGTGCCAGCAGCTTGGCAAGCATGAACACTGAAGCTTTCTTT,CASSLASMNTEAFF
NA,NA,TRBV27,TRBJ2-7,TGTGCCAGCATGCCCCGGCAGGGTAACCCTACAGGCGACGAGCAGTACTTC,CASMPRQGNPTGDEQYF
NA,NA,TRBV3-1/TRBV3-2,TRBJ2-2,TGTGCCAGCAGACGGAGGGGCCCGAACACCGGGGAGCTGTTTTTT,CASRRRGPNTGELFF
few,TRBD2,TRBV12-5,TRBJ2-1,TGTGCTAGGGGGCCCATGCGACTAGCGGTTAATGAGCAGTTCTTC,CARGPMRLAVNEQFF
NA,NA,TRBV6-5,TRBJ1-5,TGTGCCAGCAGTTCCGAGGGTATCCAGCCCCAGCATTTT,CASSSEGIQPQHF
NA,NA,TRBV7-8,TRBJ2-7,TGTGCCAGCAGCTTAGGTCGGGAGAGGAACGAGCAGTACTTC,CASSLGRERNEQYF
NA,TRBD2,TRBV5-1,TRBJ2-1,TGCGCCAGCAGCCTTGCTTCTAGCGGGGGCTACAATGAGCAGTTCTTC,CASSLASSGGYNEQFF
few,NA,TRBV19,TRBJ2-1,TGTGCCAGTAGTACCCGACTAGGGATTAACAATGAGCAGTTCTTC,CASSTRLGINNEQFF
NA,NA,TRBV20-1,TRBJ1-5,TGCAGTGCTAGTTGGGCGAATCAGCCCCAGCATTTT,CSASWANQPQHF
once,NA,TRBV19,TRBJ2-7,TGTGCCAGTAGTATAGGGGGTGCGGGGTACTACGAGCAGTACTTC,CASSIGGAGYYEQYF
NA,NA,TRBV7-3,TRBJ1-1,TGTGCCAGCAGCTTAGGCGGGGTAGGCACTGAAGCTTTCTTT,CASSLGGVGTEAFF
NA,TRBD2,TRBV5-1,TRBJ2-2,TGCGCCAGCAGCCCGCGTGCGGGAGCGGGCACCGGGGAGCTGTTTTTT,CASSPRAGAGTGELFF
NA,NA,TRBV5-1,TRBJ2-2,TGCGCCAGCAGCAGAGACACCGGGGAGCTGTTTTTT,CASSRDTGELFF
NA,NA,TRBV11-2,TRBJ2-7,TGTGCCAGCAGCTTAGATCGCGGGGGCTGGTACGAGCAGTACTTC,CASSLDRGGWYEQYF
NA,TRBD1,TRBV29-1,TRBJ2-7,TGCAGCGTCACAGGGGTCCGGGGCGAGCAGTACTTC,CSVTGVRGEQYF
NA,NA,TRBV3-1/TRBV3-2,TRBJ1-4,TGTGCCAGCAGCCACATCTGGGGACACCACGATGAAAAACTGTTTTTT,CASSHIWGHHDEKLFF
NA,NA,TRBV28,TRBJ1-5,TGTGTAGTCGCGCGGGGCAATCAGCCCCAGCATTTT,CVVARGNQPQHF
NA,TRBD2,TRBV7-9,TRBJ2-3,TGTGCCAGCAGCTTAGGACTAGCGGTCACAGATACGCAGTATTTT,CASSLGLAVTDTQYF
once,NA,TRBV6-5,TRBJ1-5,TGTGCCAGCAGCCTAAGTTGGGGAGCGGCTCAGCCCCAGCATTTT,CASSLSWGAAQPQHF
NA,TRBD1,TRBV6-5,TRBJ1-1,TGTGCCACGTACAGGGGGTACCACACTGAAGCTTTCTTT,CATYRGYHTEAFF
NA,NA,TRBV5-5,TRBJ2-2,TGTGCCAGCAGCAACAGGGCTCCGAACACCGGGGAGCTGTTTTTT,CASSNRAPNTGELFF
NA,NA,TRBV7-9,TRBJ1-1,TGTGCCAGCAGCGGTAGAACAGGTCTCATATCGTATGAAGCTTTCTTT,CASSGRTGLISYEAFF
NA,NA,TRBV7-3,TRBJ2-1,TGTGCCAGCAGCCCGATGGGCGATGAGCAGTTCTTC,CASSPMGDEQFF
NA,NA,TRBV5-1,TRBJ1-1,TGCGCCAGCAGCCCGGGACTCGGCGGCACTGAAGCTTTCTTT,CASSPGLGGTEAFF
NA,NA,TRBV27,TRBJ1-6,TGTGCCAGCAGTTTAGAACCCCGCACATATTCACCCCTCCACTTT,CASSLEPRTYSPLHF
few,NA,TRBV19,TRBJ1-3,TGTGCCAGTAGTATAGGGCGGACATTCGGCGACACCATATATTTT,CASSIGRTFGDTIYF
NA,NA,TRBV6-5,TRBJ2-7,TGTGCCACAAAAATGGACAGACGGCAGATCGAGCAGTACTTC,CATKMDRRQIEQYF
once,NA,TRBV6-6,TRBJ1-3,TGTGCCAGCAGTTACGCTCCCGAGGCTGGAAACACCATATATTTT,CASSYAPEAGNTIYF
once,TRBD2,TRBV4-1,TRBJ2-7,TGCGCCAGCAGCCAGACTCTAGCGGTTTACGAGCAGTACTTC,CASSQTLAVYEQYF
NA,NA,TRBV4-2,TRBJ2-3,TGTGCCAGCAGCCAAGATTCCCTAGCGATCTGGGATACGCAGTATTTT,CASSQDSLAIWDTQYF
NA,NA,TRBV3-1/TRBV3-2,TRBJ2-7,TGTGCCAGCAGCCAGATCGGGTTAGCGGCGAGCTCCTACGAGCAGTACTTC,CASSQIGLAASSYEQYF
few,NA,TRBV18,TRBJ1-2,TGTGCCAGCTCACCGGTAGCGGGGACGGATTATGGCTACACCTTC,CASSPVAGTDYGYTF
NA,TRBD1,TRBV29-1,TRBJ1-1,TGCAGCGGGGGAGAGGCAGGGGGCACTGAAGCTTTCTTT,CSGGEAGGTEAFF
NA,NA,TRBV28,TRBJ1-1,TGTGCCAGCAGTTCCCCTACTGAAGCTTTCTTT,CASSSPTEAFF
NA,NA,TRBV6-6,TRBJ1-5,TGTGCCAGCACGAGCGATTATAGCAATCAGCCCCAGCATTTT,CASTSDYSNQPQHF
NA,NA,TRBV30,TRBJ1-5,TGTGCCTGGAGTGACGGGAGCAATCAGCCCCAGCATTTT,CAWSDGSNQPQHF
NA,TRBD1,TRBV27,TRBJ1-4,TGTGCCAGCAGTCCTCAGGGGGCAGGGGAAAAACTGTTTTTT,CASSPQGAGEKLFF
NA,TRBD2,TRBV12-5,TRBJ2-2,TGTGCTAGTGGTTCCGATAGCGGGAGCTCCGGGGAGCTGTTTTTT,CASGSDSGSSGELFF
NA,NA,TRBV15,TRBJ1-2,TGTGCCACCAGCAGAGAGCCCGGAGGGCGGAGAACCTTC,CATSREPGGRRTF
NA,TRBD2,TRBV27,TRBJ2-2,TGTGCCAGCAGCCCTAGCGGGAGTAGAGGCGGGGAGCTGTTTTTT,CASSPSGSRGGELFF
NA,NA,TRBV28,TRBJ2-1,TGTGCCAGCAGTCCTAGTCACTCCTACAATGAGCAGTTCTTC,CASSPSHSYNEQFF
NA,NA,TRBV18,TRBJ1-2,TGTGCCAGCTCGTTTGGCGAGGGAGGCTACACCTTC,CASSFGEGGYTF
NA,NA,TRBV6-6,TRBJ1-1,TGTGCCAGCAGTCTCGACAGCGACCCACCCAGCTTC,CASSLDSDPPSF
once,NA,TRBV7-9,TRBJ1-1,TGTGCCAGCAGATTTTCTCCGGACTACACTGAAGCTTTCTTT,CASRFSPDYTEAFF
NA,TRBD2,TRBV5-1,TRBJ2-1,TGCGCCAGCAGCTGGGGACTAGCGCGAACATCCTACAATGAGCAGTTCTTC,CASSWGLARTSYNEQFF
NA,NA,TRBV21-1,TRBJ2-1,TGTGCCAGCAGCTTGCCGGGACAGGGGAACAATGAGCAGTTCTTC,CASSLPGQGNNEQFF
NA,NA,TRBV5-1,TRBJ1-1,TGCGCCAGCAGCTTGGAGGCAGGGGAAGCTTTCTTT,CASSLEAGEAFF
NA,NA,TRBV20-1,TRBJ2-2,TGCAGTGCTACGGGGGCCGGGGAGCTGTTTTTT,CSATGAGELFF
NA,NA,TRBV6-5,TRBJ2-5,TGTGCCAGCAGTTACTCCCTACTACAAAACCAAGAGACCCAGTACTTC,CASSYSLLQNQETQYF
NA,NA,TRBV10-2,TRBJ1-1,TGCGCCAGCAGTGCCCAGGGTAACACTGAAGCTTTCTTT,CASSAQGNTEAFF
once,TRBD2,TRBV5-6,TRBJ2-1,TGTGCCAGCAGCGTTCACGGGACTAAGAATGAGCAGTTCTTC,CASSVHGTKNEQFF
NA,TRBD1,TRBV9,TRBJ1-4,TGTGCCAGCAGCAGGGGACAGGGAAATGAAAAACTGTTTTTT,CASSRGQGNEKLFF
NA,TRBD2,TRBV7-2,TRBJ2-5,TGTGCCAGCAGCTTAGAGGGAGCGGGAAGGGAGACCCAGTACTTC,CASSLEGAGRETQYF